This T cell receptor (beta chain) emerged from a study of shared clonotypes between healthy human individuals. Points from the study as a whole: The donor pool, a small one, limited the genetic and exposure-history diversity represented.

Replicate PCRs run on sorted subsets employed 200 ng DNA, some 33,000 T cell genomes. The protocol was immunoSEQ multiplex PCR, while the TCRdb copy is restricted to in-frame clones and leaves out a portion. This sample has approximately 2,200,000 clones, with under 95% found just once. Germline V CDR1 and CDR2: MDHEN, SYDVKM. V shed 3 bases, J shed 5 bases, and the junction held 6 bases outside the gene matches. CDR3 length: 14 residues. Concerning this clone itself: Antigen specificity is unknown.

CD45RO negativity and positive selection for CCR7 defined naive CD8 cells, a population that excluded terminally differentiated effector memory CD45RA+ cells. Specimen: naive CD8+ T cells from PBMCs. The chain employs TRBV28 and TRBJ2-5; the match to TRBD2 covers 7 bases. The TCR comes from a man between 18 and 35 years old in good health. Some clones in this sample may be carry-over from other donors' samples. This chain's CDR3 is CASSFGREVETQYF. Written as DNA, the CDR3 is TGTGCCAGCAGTTTTGGACGGGAGGTGGAGACCCAGTACTTC.